The T cell receptor (beta chain) under discussion was sequenced for a study of blood T cell repertoires in COVID-19. Study context: PBMCs, B-cell-depleted T cells, or T cells provided the cDNA or gDNA that made up the material.

In the authors' workflow: Amplified reference gene primers provided the basis for estimating nucleated cell counts. The method was immunoSEQ multiplex PCR; TCRdb's version includes in-frame clones alone and lacks a portion of them. V, J and clone size reflect that table, while D and trimming were determined from the DNA. The repertoire includes some 100,000 clones, about 89% of them detected once, and roughly 11% sits in the top ten. The TCR comes from a woman aged 30 to 39 with acute or convalescent COVID-19. The sequenced material came from peripheral blood.

The CDR3 nucleotides are TGTGCCAGCAAGCGGGAGCGCACAGATACGCAGTATTTT. Its protein product is CASKRERTDTQYF. The chain uses TRBV19 and TRBJ2-3; TRBD2 agrees at 8 bases. With 9 bases clipped from V and 1 base from J, the junction kept 3 bases outside the gene matches. This CDR3 is built from 13 residues. Germline CDR1 is LNHDA and CDR2 is SQIVND (reference sequence).